One sample yielded the 18 T cell receptor beta chains listed below, sequenced in a study of blood T cell repertoires in COVID-19 (dated by TCRdb to about 2020). Library prep was done by the immunoSEQ multiplex PCR assay. TCRdb obtained this table from immuneACCESS and retained in-frame rearrangements with V and J assigned. These tables miss some clones; where compared with another copy, unresolved V genes account for less than half of the shortfall, and the remainder is unexplained. Within this sample are approximately 310,000 clones, with 85% of them counted one time only. The biggest ten clones account for under 2% of the sample. What was sequenced was PBMCs or T cells enriched from blood (not recorded which). Source of these receptors: a woman aged 25 to 39 who had been exposed to COVID-19.

DNA for the CDR3: TGTGCCTTCCGGACAGGGGGCACCGGGGAGCTGTTTTTT. It is translated as CAFRTGGTGELFF. The chain uses TRBV30 and TRBJ2-2; TRBD1 agrees at 10 bases. CDR3 length equals 13 residues. CDR1 and CDR2 from the germline V gene are GTSNPN and SVGIG (reference sequence). Unmatched junction bases numbered 3, after V lost 7 bases and J lost 4 bases.

CDR3 sequence (DNA): TGTGCCAGCAGCCCTCGGGGGGGCCGGGGCACAGATACGCAGTATTTT. Protein: CASSPRGGRGTDTQYF. The rearrangement uses TRBV5-4 and TRBJ2-3, with 8 bases identical to TRBD2. Germline V CDR1 and CDR2: SGHNT, YYREEE (reference sequence). After removal of 4 bases from V and 1 base from J, the junction contained 8 bases not matched to a gene. This CDR3 has 16 residues. Complete variable domain (other parts from reference TRBV5-4 and TRBJ2-3): ETGVTQSPTHLIKTRGQQVTLRCSSQSGHNTVSWYQQALGQGPQFIFQYYREEENGRGNFPPRFSGLQFPNYSSELNVNALELDDSALYLCASSPRGGRGTDTQYFGPGTRLTVL.

CDR3 sequence reads: CASSEAWLAFEQYF. The CDR3, as DNA: TGTGCCAGCAGTGAAGCTTGGCTAGCGTTCGAGCAGTACTTC. The V call is TRBV6-1, the J call TRBJ2-7; D might be TRBD2 (6 bases). The V end lost 0 bases, the J end lost 6 bases, and 12 bases lay between the germline ends. CDR1 and CDR2 (germline): MNHNS, SASEGT. The CDR3 spans 14 residues.

The chain combines TRBV28 with TRBJ1-5; D remains unclear. Per the germline V gene, CDR1 is MDHEN and CDR2 is SYDVKM. V shed 6 bases and J shed 5 bases, with 14 bases lying between them. This CDR3 has 14 residues. The CDR3 nucleotides read TGTGCCAGCAGCGAAAAGCGGGGTGATCAGCCCCAGCATTTT. Translated: CASSEKRGDQPQHF.

This chain joins TRBV28 and TRBJ2-2; 12 bases line up with TRBD2. CDR1 is MDHEN, CDR2 SYDVKM, per germline. The trim removed 5 bases at V and 1 base at J, leaving 2 bases unmatched. The CDR3 spans 16 residues. CDR3 sequence reads: CASSRTSGVNTGELFF. CDR3 nucleotides: TGTGCCAGCAGTCGGACTAGCGGGGTGAACACCGGGGAGCTGTTTTTT.

This chain links TRBV7-2 with TRBJ2-2; TRBD2 aligns across 10 bases. CDR1 is SGHTA, CDR2 FQGNSA, per germline. Trimming removed 2 bases from V and 1 base from J; junction bases left unmatched: 4. The CDR3 totals 17 residues. This CDR3 is CASSLKLAGMNTGELFF. DNA for the CDR3: TGTGCCAGCAGCTTAAAACTAGCGGGGATGAACACCGGGGAGCTGTTTTTT.

The chain is built from TRBV9 and TRBJ2-5; TRBD2 agrees at 8 bases. The CDR3 loop spans 15 amino acids. Trimming cost V 5 bases and J 2 bases; bases outside gene matches: 8. Germline V gene data show CDR1 as SGDLS and CDR2 as YYNGEE. The CDR3 region has the DNA TGTGCCAGCAGTGGAAGCGGGGGCTCACAAGAGACCCAGTACTTC. The encoded protein is CASSGSGGSQETQYF.

This rearrangement joins TRBV27 to TRBJ2-7; D might be TRBD2 (7 bases). Germline CDR1 is MNHEY and CDR2 is SMNVEV (reference sequence). V shed 7 bases and J shed 7 bases, with 26 bases lying between them. The CDR3 loop spans 16 amino acids. CDR3 protein: CASTRTGGNKQGEQYF. The CDR3 DNA is TGTGCCAGCACCCGGACGGGGGGCAACAAACAGGGAGAGCAGTACTTC.

Only a few counts were recorded for this clone. The V gene is TRBV3-1 (or the pseudogene TRBV3-2), the J gene TRBJ2-7; D is undetermined. Germline lookup yields CDR1 LGHDT and CDR2 YNNKEL (reference sequence). This CDR3 is 15 amino acids long. Deletions cut 1 base from V and 2 bases from J, with 12 bases between. For the CDR3, the DNA is TGTGCCAGCAGCCAAGTTCCCCAAACTACCTACGAGCAGTACTTC. This sequence encodes CASSQVPQTTYEQYF.

The CDR3 spells CASNPWSGYTF. CDR3 nucleotides: TGTGCCAGCAACCCATGGAGTGGCTACACCTTC. The chain joins TRBV7-3 to TRBJ1-2; D is unresolved. Germline CDR1 and CDR2: SGHTA and FQGTGA. V dropped 7 bases and J dropped 7 bases, with 10 bases sitting between them. This CDR3 contains 11 residues.

CDR3 sequence reads: CASSFDTRGYEQYF. CDR3 nucleotide sequence: TGTGCCAGCAGTTTCGACACTCGGGGCTACGAGCAGTACTTC. The chain employs TRBV28 and TRBJ2-7; tentative D call: TRBD2 (5 bases). The CDR3 extends over 14 amino acids. Germline CDR1 is MDHEN and CDR2 is SYDVKM. Trimming removed 3 bases from V and 3 bases from J, with 12 bases in between.

The genes are TRBV28 and TRBJ1-4; 7 bases line up with TRBD1. The V segment lost 5 bases and the J segment 8 bases; nucleotides outside the gene matches: 8. Per the germline V gene, CDR1 is MDHEN and CDR2 is SYDVKM. This CDR3 spans 14 amino acids. CDR3 DNA: TGTGCCAGCAGTCGGGAACAGGGGAAAGAAAAACTGTTTTTT. Its translation is CASSREQGKEKLFF.

The J gene is TRBJ2-4, the V gene TRBV11-2, with D possibly being TRBD2 (6 bases). Trimming left V 5 bases short and J 0 bases short, with 11 bases between. The germline gives CDR1 SGHAT, CDR2 FQNNGV. The CDR3 covers 15 residues. CDR3 DNA: TGTGCCAGCAGCCGACTAGTTCTAGCCAAAAACATTCAGTACTTC. It specifies CASSRLVLAKNIQYF.

This sequence joins TRBV4-3 and TRBJ1-6; tentative D call: TRBD1 (6 bases). Germline V gives CDR1 LGHNA, CDR2 YSLEER. The CDR3 extends over 16 amino acids. The germline V and J ends were trimmed by 4 bases and 10 bases, with 20 bases remaining between them. The CDR3 protein is CASSPKREQGKSPLHF. The CDR3 region has the DNA TGCGCCAGCAGCCCAAAGAGGGAGCAGGGGAAGTCACCCCTCCACTTT.

The rearrangement links TRBV28 to TRBJ2-7; D ambiguous. From germline, CDR1 is MDHEN and CDR2 SYDVKM. The CDR3 has 15 amino acids. V was pared by 5 bases and J by 1 base, with 15 bases between. Here the CDR3 reads CASSPTFQASYEQYF. CDR3 nucleotides: TGTGCCAGCAGTCCGACCTTCCAGGCTTCCTACGAGCAGTACTTC.

V is TRBV4-3 and J is TRBJ2-7; TRBD2 agrees at 8 bases. Germline CDR1 LGHNA, CDR2 YSLEER. CDR3 size: 16 residues. The V gene end was trimmed by 1 base and the J gene end by 0 bases; junction bases not matched to a gene: 5. In nucleotides, the CDR3 is TGCGCCAGCAGCCAAGCGACTAGCGCCTCCTCCTACGAGCAGTACTTC. Amino acid sequence: CASSQATSASSYEQYF.

This clone showed up just a few times. The V and J genes are TRBV7-3 and TRBJ2-3, with a tentative D call TRBD1 (5 bases). V gave up 1 base and J gave up 6 bases, with 11 bases separating them. Looked up from germline, CDR1 is SGHTA and CDR2 is FQGTGA. This CDR3 comprises 14 residues. CDR3 amino acids: CASSLNQGRDTQYF. CDR3 sequence (DNA): TGTGCCAGCAGCTTAAACCAGGGTCGGGATACGCAGTATTTT. Full variable domain (missing parts from reference TRBV7-3 and TRBJ2-3): GAGVSQTPSNKVTEKGKYVELRCDPISGHTALYWYRQSLGQGPEFLIYFQGTGAADDSGLPNDRFFAVRPEGSVSTLKIQRTERGDSAVYLCASSLNQGRDTQYFGPGTRLTVL.

This chain links TRBV5-1 with TRBJ1-2; 10 positions agree with TRBD1. The ends lost 3 bases at V and 4 bases at J; junction bases unmatched: 6. Germline V CDR1 and CDR2: SGHRS, YFSETQ. The CDR3 is 15 residues long. The CDR3 spells CASSWKDRGAYGYTF. In DNA, the CDR3 is TGCGCCAGCAGCTGGAAGGACAGGGGGGCCTATGGCTACACCTTC.